One and the same sample provided the 17 T cell receptor beta chains below, sequenced in a study of shared clonotypes between healthy human individuals. TCRdb's table, derived via immunoSEQ multiplex PCR, lists solely in-frame clones and lacks some. The sample contains over a million clones, about 76% of which appear only once. Sequencing used memory CD4+ T cells sorted from blood. Described subset: CD45RA-negative fraction. Receptor source: a man younger than 35 in good health.

The rearrangement links TRBV2 to TRBJ2-1; 13 bases agree with TRBD2. This CDR3 contains 14 residues. Germline trimming cut 8 bases from V and 4 bases from J; bases unmatched to any gene: 2. From germline, CDR1 is SNHLY and CDR2 FYNNEI. The CDR3 sequence: CASRTSGSYNEQFF. CDR3 in DNA: TGTGCCAGCCGGACTAGCGGGAGTTACAATGAGCAGTTCTTC.

On this clone itself: Within the sample, other DNA sequences also encode this same CDR3. This chain uses TRBV7-9 with TRBJ2-6; D not certain. The germline gives CDR1 SEHNR, CDR2 FQNEAQ (reference sequence). V shed 3 bases and J shed 4 bases, with 4 bases lying between them. The CDR3 runs 13 residues. CDR3 loop: CASSFSGANVLTF. The CDR3 DNA reads TGTGCCAGCAGCTTTTCCGGGGCCAACGTCCTGACTTTC.

The gene calls are TRBV30 and TRBJ1-5, with a weak D call TRBD1 (6 bases). The CDR3 contains 13 residues. Germline CDR1 GTSNPN, CDR2 SVGIG (reference sequence). The germline V and J ends were trimmed by 0 bases and 6 bases, with 9 bases remaining between them. The CDR3 region is CAWSVRGGQPQHF. CDR3 DNA: TGTGCCTGGAGTGTAAGGGGGGGTCAGCCCCAGCATTTT.

In the case of this clone: Germline and junction disagree at one end, which may indicate a read error. The chain couples TRBV7-2 to TRBJ2-4; no clear D gene. The germline CDR1 and CDR2 sequences are SGHTA and FQGNSA. The CDR3 extends over 14 amino acids. As DNA, the CDR3 is TGTGCCAGTAGCTCGTATAAAGCCAAAAACATTCAGTACTTC. Translation gives CASSSYKAKNIQYF.

The chain has TRBV5-1 and TRBJ2-7; D gene unclear. The germline V gene has CDR1 SGHRS and CDR2 YFSETQ. Trimming pared 0 bases from V and 2 bases from J, leaving 12 bases between. This CDR3 contains 15 residues. The CDR3 spells CASSLEGLGPYEQYF. The CDR3 nucleotides are TGCGCCAGCAGCTTGGAAGGCCTTGGCCCCTACGAGCAGTACTTC.

V gene TRBV2 combines with J gene TRBJ1-2; D is possibly TRBD1 (5 bases). V was shortened by 6 bases and J by 4 bases, with 15 bases between the two germline ends. This CDR3 contains 14 residues. CDR1 is SNHLY and CDR2 is FYNNEI in the germline V gene. This CDR3 reads CASSGGTAGYGYTF. CDR3 DNA sequence: TGTGCCAGCAGCGGAGGGACGGCGGGCTATGGCTACACCTTC. The variable domain in full, completed from reference TRBV2 and TRBJ1-2, reads EPEVTQTPSHQVTQMGQEVILRCVPISNHLYFYWYRQILGQKVEFLVSFYNNEISEKSEIFDDQFSVERPDGSNFTLKIRSTKLEDSAMYFCASSGGTAGYGYTFGSGTRLTVV.

The chain employs TRBV14 and TRBJ2-7; D is perhaps TRBD1 or TRBD2 (6 bases each). From germline, CDR1 is SGHDN and CDR2 FVKESK. The CDR3 length is 14 residues. The V and J ends lost 4 bases and 7 bases respectively, with 17 bases between them. CDR3 region: CASSPQEGGREQYF. For the CDR3, the DNA is TGTGCCAGCAGCCCTCAAGAAGGGGGGCGTGAGCAGTACTTC.

V gene TRBV28 combines with J gene TRBJ1-4; D possibly corresponds to TRBD1 (6 bases). From germline, CDR1 is MDHEN and CDR2 SYDVKM. The CDR3 has 13 amino acids. The V end was cut by 5 bases, the J end by 8 bases, with 12 bases between. This CDR3 reads CASSTGLGEKLFF. CDR3 sequence (DNA): TGTGCCAGCAGTACAGGGCTGGGAGAAAAACTGTTTTTT.

A note on this clone: The sample holds other DNA sequences that translate to the same CDR3. This chain joins TRBV6-6 and TRBJ2-7; 9 bases are shared with TRBD1. The CDR3 runs 15 residues. Trimming cost V 0 bases and J 2 bases; bases outside gene matches: 2. Germline V gives CDR1 MNHNY, CDR2 SVGAGI (reference sequence). The CDR3 loop reads CASSYSGTGPYEQYF. Here the CDR3 DNA reads TGTGCCAGCAGTTACTCTGGGACAGGGCCCTACGAGCAGTACTTC.

CDR3 residues: CASSFGGGRSYEQYF. For the CDR3, the DNA is TGCGCCAGCAGCTTTGGAGGGGGGCGCTCCTACGAGCAGTACTTC. The chain carries TRBV5-1 and TRBJ2-7; D tentatively fits TRBD1 or TRBD2 (6 bases each). Deletions cut 2 bases from V and 0 bases from J, with 12 bases between. CDR1 is SGHRS and CDR2 is YFSETQ in the germline V gene. The CDR3 is made up of 15 amino acids.

This chain links TRBV6-1 with TRBJ2-2; unclear D gene. This CDR3 has 15 amino acids. Germline CDR1 MNHNS, CDR2 SASEGT. Trimming took off 1 base at V and 4 bases at J, with 10 bases between the two ends. CDR3 region: CASSEGQFATGELFF. In DNA form, the CDR3 reads TGTGCCAGCAGTGAAGGGCAGTTCGCCACCGGGGAGCTGTTTTTT.

CDR3 loop: CASSFLEIYNEQFF. CDR3 in DNA: TGTGCCAGCAGCTTTTTGGAGATCTACAATGAGCAGTTCTTC. The chain is built from TRBV11-2 and TRBJ2-1; D is unclear. CDR3 length: 14 residues. Germline CDR1 SGHAT, CDR2 FQNNGV. V lost 3 bases and J lost 3, with 9 bases in between.

The chain combines TRBV6-5 with TRBJ2-3; 7 nucleotides align to TRBD1. V dropped 4 bases and J dropped 0; count of bases not matched to a gene: 7. Germline CDR1 is MNHEY and CDR2 is SVGAGI. The CDR3 consists of 16 residues. The DNA of the CDR3 is TGTGCCAGCAGTTCCTCCGGACAGGTTAGCACAGATACGCAGTATTTT. The encoded protein is CASSSSGQVSTDTQYF.

The chain recombines TRBV7-6 with TRBJ2-2, with no clear D. Germline V gives CDR1 SGHVS, CDR2 FNYEAQ. CDR3 length equals 15 residues. V was trimmed by 0 bases and J by 0 bases, leaving 5 bases between them. The CDR3 sequence is CASSLARSNTGELFF. CDR3 nucleotide sequence: TGTGCCAGCAGCTTAGCTAGGTCGAACACCGGGGAGCTGTTTTTT. Full variable domain (remainder filled in from reference TRBV7-6 and TRBJ2-2): GAGVSQSPRYKVTKRGQDVALRCDPISGHVSLYWYRQALGQGPEFLTYFNYEAQQDKSGLPNDRFSAERPEGSISTLTIQRTEQRDSAMYRCASSLARSNTGELFFGEGSRLTVL.

The rearrangement joins TRBV25-1 to TRBJ1-2; D is uncertain. There are 14 residues in the CDR3. Germline values: CDR1 MGHDK, CDR2 SYGVNS. With 3 bases removed from V and 4 bases from J, the gap between germline ends came to 12 bases. CDR3 region: CASSDSARLYGYTF. In DNA form, the CDR3 reads TGTGCCAGCAGTGATTCGGCCAGGCTCTATGGCTACACCTTC.

The chain uses TRBV6-1 and TRBJ1-5; D is unresolved. V was trimmed by 2 bases and J by 2 bases, leaving 10 bases between them. This CDR3 contains 15 residues. CDR1 and CDR2 (germline): MNHNS, SASEGT. This chain's CDR3 is CASSESGQGNQPQHF. The CDR3 bases are TGTGCCAGCAGTGAATCAGGTCAGGGCAATCAGCCCCAGCATTTT.

The V call is TRBV10-3, the J call TRBJ2-5; no definite D call. The germline V gene has CDR1 ENHRY and CDR2 SYGVKD. The CDR3 sequence is 12 residues long. V lost 2 bases, J lost 2 bases, and 3 bases lay in between. CDR3 bases: TGTGCCATCAGTGAGGAACAAGAGACCCAGTACTTC. Encoded protein: CAISEEQETQYF.